This T cell receptor (beta chain) was recovered during a study of blood T cell repertoires in COVID-19. Study context: Italy, Spain and the United States were the sources of the convalescent and acute COVID-19 samples.

The germline V gene encodes CDR1 LNHDA and CDR2 SQIVND (reference sequence). This CDR3 spans 15 amino acids. V lost 5 bases and J lost 4, with 15 bases in between. Original methodology: Nucleated cell counts were estimated from reference gene primer amplification. Produced via immunoSEQ multiplex PCR; TCRdb's table is partial and in-frame only. That table gives V, J and clone size, and the DNA gave D and trimming. Counted here are under 30,000 clones, roughly 87% occurring once; the ten biggest clones make up approximately 8%. The chain joins TRBV19 to TRBJ1-3; D perhaps matches TRBD1 (6 bases). The sequenced material came from peripheral blood. The sequence came from a man aged 45-60 years with active COVID-19. The CDR3 sequence is CASSVTGTRGNTIYF. The CDR3 region has the DNA TGTGCCAGTAGTGTCACCGGGACACGGGGAAACACCATATATTTT.